The 9 T cell receptor beta chains listed next were all sequenced from one sample in a study of shared clonotypes between healthy human individuals. TCRdb's table, derived via immunoSEQ multiplex PCR, lists solely in-frame clones and lacks some. The sample has 2 million to 3 million clones; 80% to 95% are singletons. Sequenced input: naive CD4+ T cells from PBMCs. This sample's subset: CD45RA+ positively selected. The receptors come from a man between 18 and 35 years old in good health. Some clones in this sample may be carry-over from other donors' samples.

This clone was observed a single time. This same CDR3 is encoded by further DNA sequences in the sample. The genes are TRBV29-1 and TRBJ1-3; D ambiguous. CDR3 length equals 13 residues. V was shortened by 5 bases and J by 0 bases, with 8 bases between the two germline ends. Germline V gene data show CDR1 as SQVTM and CDR2 as ANQGSEA. The CDR3 loop reads CSVSPSSGNTIYF. As DNA, the CDR3 is TGCAGCGTTAGCCCGAGCTCTGGAAACACCATATATTTT.

This rearrangement joins TRBV9 to TRBJ2-7; tentatively, D is TRBD2 (7 bases). The germline gives CDR1 SGDLS, CDR2 YYNGEE. Trimming removed 3 bases at V and 5 bases at J, with 15 bases between. CDR3 length equals 14 residues. CDR3 amino acids: CASSASSRGHEQYF. DNA for the CDR3: TGTGCCAGCAGCGCCAGTTCGCGGGGGCACGAGCAGTACTTC.

This chain links TRBV5-4 with TRBJ2-1; possible D gene TRBD2, 5 bases. The germline gives CDR1 SGHNT, CDR2 YYREEE (reference sequence). Trimming pared 0 bases from V and 4 bases from J, leaving 8 bases between. This CDR3 region has 14 residues. CDR3 in amino acids: CASSLAQRYNEQFF. For the CDR3, the DNA is TGTGCCAGCAGCTTGGCCCAGCGGTACAATGAGCAGTTCTTC. The full variable domain, completed using reference TRBV5-4 and TRBJ2-1, is ETGVTQSPTHLIKTRGQQVTLRCSSQSGHNTVSWYQQALGQGPQFIFQYYREEENGRGNFPPRFSGLQFPNYSSELNVNALELDDSALYLCASSLAQRYNEQFFGPGTRLTVL.

On this clone: This sample includes further DNA sequences coding for the same CDR3. The chain combines TRBV9 with TRBJ2-1, with TRBD2 matching over 11 bases. V lost 2 bases, J lost 2 bases, and 0 bases stayed unmatched. The CDR3 covers 15 residues. Germline CDR1 is SGDLS and CDR2 is YYNGEE. The CDR3 loop reads CASSVSGRAYNEQFF. DNA for the CDR3: TGTGCCAGCAGCGTTAGCGGGAGGGCCTACAATGAGCAGTTCTTC.

The rearrangement uses TRBV9 and TRBJ2-1; 9 bases match TRBD2. The germline V gene encodes CDR1 SGDLS and CDR2 YYNGEE. The CDR3 covers 16 residues. The trim removed 2 bases at V and 5 bases at J, leaving 8 bases unmatched. CDR3 nucleotide sequence: TGTGCCAGCAGCGTGTTGCGGGAGGGCCCCAACAATGAGCAGTTCTTC. It specifies CASSVLREGPNNEQFF.

The V call is TRBV28, the J call TRBJ2-1, with D unclear. Germline CDR1 MDHEN, CDR2 SYDVKM. Trimming pared 9 bases from V and 2 bases from J, leaving 8 bases between. CDR3 length equals 12 residues. The CDR3 sequence is CASLHAYNEQFF. Here the CDR3 DNA reads TGTGCCAGTTTACACGCCTACAATGAGCAGTTCTTC.

Turning to this clone: This CDR3 is also generated by other DNA sequences in the sample. The rearrangement joins TRBV5-1 to TRBJ2-6; D remains unclear. The CDR3 loop spans 15 amino acids. V lost 3 bases, J lost 0 bases, and 7 bases lay in between. Germline CDR1 and CDR2: SGHRS and YFSETQ. Here the CDR3 reads CASSSDSSGANVLTF. DNA of the CDR3: TGCGCCAGCAGCTCCGATAGCTCTGGGGCCAACGTCCTGACTTTC.

A remark on this clone: This sample includes further DNA sequences coding for the same CDR3. The chain joins TRBV29-1 to TRBJ1-2; the D is unclear. Trimming stripped 0 bases from V and 4 bases from J, with 9 bases between. This CDR3 has 13 amino acids. CDR1 and CDR2 from the germline V gene are SQVTM and ANQGSEA. The CDR3 loop reads CSVEDPGTYGYTF. CDR3 nucleotides: TGCAGCGTTGAAGATCCGGGCACCTATGGCTACACCTTC.

V usage is TRBV9 and J usage is TRBJ2-7; TRBD2 matches at 7 bases. V lost 4 bases, J lost 2 bases, and 9 bases stayed unmatched. The CDR3 is 15 amino acids. CDR1 is SGDLS, CDR2 YYNGEE, per germline. The CDR3 DNA sequence: TGTGCCAGCAGCAAAAGTAGCGGGCCAACCTACGAGCAGTACTTC. The encoded protein is CASSKSSGPTYEQYF.